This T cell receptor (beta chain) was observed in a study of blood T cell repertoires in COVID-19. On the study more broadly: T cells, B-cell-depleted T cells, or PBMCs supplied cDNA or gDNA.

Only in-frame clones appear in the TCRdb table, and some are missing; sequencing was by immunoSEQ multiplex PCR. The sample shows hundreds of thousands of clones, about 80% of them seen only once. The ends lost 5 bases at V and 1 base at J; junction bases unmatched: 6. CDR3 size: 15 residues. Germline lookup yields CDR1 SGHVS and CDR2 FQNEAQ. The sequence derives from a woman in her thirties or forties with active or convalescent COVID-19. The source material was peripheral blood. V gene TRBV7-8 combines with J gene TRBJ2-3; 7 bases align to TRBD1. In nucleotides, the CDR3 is TGTGCCAGCAGCCGAGGGGGCGCTGGCACAGATACGCAGTATTTT. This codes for CASSRGGAGTDTQYF.